A single T cell receptor (beta chain) is shown here with its context. This specimen belongs to a study of CD8 T cells in Susac syndrome. CD8+ and CD4+ T cells were negatively isolated; TEMRA cells were FACS-enriched. Roughly 0.45 to 1 ug RNA was reverse transcribed with random hexamers. immunoSEQ multiplex PCR amplified TCR beta CDR3 across 54 Vbeta, 13 Jbeta. TCRdb fed the immunoSEQ multiplex PCR reads into MiXCR, producing one record per CDR3 protein. The sample records about 120,000 distinct CDR3 sequences, around 93% being singletons. There are 13 residues in the CDR3. The V end lost 7 bases, the J end lost 3 bases, and 13 bases lay between the germline ends. CDR1 is MNHEY, CDR2 SVGEGT, per germline.

This TCR derives from a human donor in good health. The chain links TRBV6-2 or TRBV6-3 to TRBJ2-7; D is ambiguous. Sequenced: CD8+ T cells from PBMCs. CDR3 in amino acids: CASTKFGFYEQYF. The CDR3, as DNA: TGTGCCAGCACCAAATTCGGCTTCTACGAGCAGTACTTC.